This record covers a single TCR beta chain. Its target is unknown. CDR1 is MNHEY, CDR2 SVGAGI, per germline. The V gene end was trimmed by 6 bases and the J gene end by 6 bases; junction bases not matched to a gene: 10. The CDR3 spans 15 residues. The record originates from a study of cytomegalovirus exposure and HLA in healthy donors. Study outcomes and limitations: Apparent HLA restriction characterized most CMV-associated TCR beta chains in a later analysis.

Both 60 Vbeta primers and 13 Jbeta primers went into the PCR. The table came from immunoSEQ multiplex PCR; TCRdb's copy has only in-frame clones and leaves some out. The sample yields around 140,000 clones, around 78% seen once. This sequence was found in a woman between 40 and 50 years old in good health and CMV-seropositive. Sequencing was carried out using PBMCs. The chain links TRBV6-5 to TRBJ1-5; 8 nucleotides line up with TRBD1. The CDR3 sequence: CASRPQGVAAQPQHF. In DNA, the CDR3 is TGTGCCAGCAGACCACAGGGGGTGGCTGCTCAGCCCCAGCATTTT.